The next 30 T cell receptor beta chains were all read from a single sample in a study of blood T cell repertoires in COVID-19. TCRdb's copy holds only in-frame clones and misses some; the assay was immunoSEQ multiplex PCR. The table lists some 220,000 clones, roughly 75% of them singletons. Sequenced sample: peripheral blood. Receptor source: a woman between 70 and 85 years old with acute or convalescent COVID-19.

This chain uses TRBV21-1 with TRBJ2-7; the D call of TRBD1 is as the table states it, not checked on the DNA. TRBV21-1 counts as a pseudogene. The CDR3 is 15 residues long. The CDR3 DNA reads as TGTGCCAGCACCCAGGGGCCTTCCGTTCCCTACGGGCAGTACTTC. Translating it yields CASTQGPSVPYGQYF.

The chain joins TRBV2 to TRBJ1-5; 8 bases match TRBD1. The CDR3 sequence is 15 residues long. Germline CDR1 SNHLY, CDR2 FYNNEI. V lost 6 bases to trimming and J lost 4 bases; unmatched junction nucleotides: 8. CDR3 bases: TGTGCCAGCAGCGAGCTGGGACAGGTAAATCAGCCCCAGCATTTT. Its protein is CASSELGQVNQPQHF.

This clone was counted a single time. Here the CDR3 DNA reads TGTGCCAGCAGCCACCAGACTAGCGGGGGGGCCAGATACTCCTACAATGAGCAGTTCTTC. Translated: CASSHQTSGGARYSYNEQFF. The chain carries TRBV3-1 (or the pseudogene TRBV3-2) and TRBJ2-1; 14 bases map to TRBD2. The V gene end was trimmed by 3 bases and the J gene end by 0 bases; junction bases not matched to a gene: 10. The germline CDR1 and CDR2 sequences are LGHDT and YNNKEL (reference sequence). The CDR3 is 20 amino acids.

This rearrangement joins TRBV5-6 to TRBJ2-2, with D possibly being TRBD1 (5 bases). CDR1 and CDR2 from the germline V gene are SGHDT and YYEEEE. This CDR3 contains 15 residues. The V gene lost 4 bases and the J gene lost 0 bases, with 10 bases spanning the gap. CDR3 coding DNA: TGTGCCAGCAGCCTCGACAGTACGAACACCGGGGAGCTGTTTTTT. It translates to CASSLDSTNTGELFF.

The chain employs TRBV7-9 and TRBJ2-3, with TRBD1 matching over 8 bases. The ends lost 4 bases at V and 6 bases at J; junction bases unmatched: 6. The CDR3 has 14 amino acids. The germline gives CDR1 SEHNR, CDR2 FQNEAQ (reference sequence). CDR3 in amino acids: CASSSGTGLDTQYF. CDR3 nucleotide sequence: TGTGCCAGCAGCTCCGGGACAGGTTTGGATACGCAGTATTTT.

The rearrangement uses TRBV7-9 and TRBJ2-7; 9 bases agree with TRBD1. Germline V gene lookup returns CDR1 SEHNR and CDR2 FQNEAQ (reference sequence). After removal of 5 bases from V and 1 base from J, the junction contained 9 bases not matched to a gene. This CDR3 spans 16 amino acids. The DNA of the CDR3 is TGTGCCAGCAGCCCGAGTCGGGACAGGGAATCCTACGAGCAGTACTTC. Protein sequence: CASSPSRDRESYEQYF.

On this clone itself: This CDR3 is also generated by other DNA sequences in the sample. Written as DNA, the CDR3 is TGTGCCAGCAGCCAAGATCTGACAGGGTCCAACTATGGCTACACCTTC. Encoded protein: CASSQDLTGSNYGYTF. The V gene is TRBV3-1 (or the pseudogene TRBV3-2), the J gene TRBJ1-2, with TRBD1 identical over 7 bases. Germline CDR1 and CDR2: LGHDT and YNNKEL (reference sequence). With 0 bases clipped from V and 2 bases from J, the junction kept 6 bases outside the gene matches. The CDR3 length is 16 residues.

The chain employs TRBV6-6 and TRBJ1-1, with D maybe TRBD1 (5 bases). The germline V gene encodes CDR1 MNHNY and CDR2 SVGAGI (reference sequence). The CDR3 extends over 15 amino acids. V shed 4 bases and J shed 5 bases, with 17 bases lying between them. CDR3 nucleotides: TGTGCCAGCAGTTCCACGGGGGGGGTAGGAACTGAAGCTTTCTTT. It is translated as CASSSTGGVGTEAFF.

The rearrangement joins TRBV18 to TRBJ1-1; TRBD1 agrees at 11 bases. Per the germline V gene, CDR1 is KGHSH and CDR2 is LQKENI. V lost 1 base to trimming and J lost 5 bases; unmatched junction nucleotides: 3. This CDR3 is built from 15 residues. The CDR3 spells CASSPRTGGSTEAFF. The CDR3 bases are TGTGCCAGCTCACCACGGACAGGGGGCTCAACTGAAGCTTTCTTT.

The chain has TRBV10-2 and TRBJ2-1; TRBD1 might be the D (6 bases). The CDR3 is 12 amino acids. The ends were cut back, 7 bases at V and 7 bases at J, with 11 bases in the middle. Looked up from germline, CDR1 is WSHSY and CDR2 is SAAADI. The CDR3 loop is CASKYQGNEQFF. CDR3 nucleotides: TGCGCCAGCAAATACCAGGGGAATGAGCAGTTCTTC.

The chain employs TRBV4-1 and TRBJ2-2; maybe TRBD2 (7 bases). Germline CDR1 reads MGHRA; CDR2 reads YSYEKL. The CDR3 is 17 amino acids. The ends were cut back, 2 bases at V and 6 bases at J, with 19 bases in the middle. The CDR3 spells CASSQWFAGAFSGELFF. Here the CDR3 DNA reads TGCGCCAGCAGCCAATGGTTCGCGGGGGCCTTCTCCGGGGAGCTGTTTTTT.

V usage is TRBV4-1 and J usage is TRBJ2-3; weak D call: TRBD1 (6 bases). CDR3 length: 14 amino acids. V dropped 6 bases and J dropped 5 bases, with 15 bases sitting between them. In germline, CDR1 is MGHRA, CDR2 YSYEKL. The CDR3 loop is CASSSWGQEDTQYF. The DNA of the CDR3 is TGCGCCAGCAGTTCTTGGGGGCAAGAAGATACGCAGTATTTT.

J is TRBJ2-3 and V is TRBV5-1, with D maybe TRBD2 (6 bases). Trimming took 3 bases from V and 6 from J, leaving 26 bases between them. Germline V gene data show CDR1 as SGHRS and CDR2 as YFSETQ. There are 18 residues in the CDR3. This CDR3 reads CASSWPITAGTPQDTQYF. CDR3 nucleotides: TGCGCCAGCAGCTGGCCAATTACGGCGGGGACCCCCCAGGATACGCAGTATTTT. The variable domain in full, completed from reference TRBV5-1 and TRBJ2-3, reads KAGVTQTPRYLIKTRGQQVTLSCSPISGHRSVSWYQQTPGQGLQFLFEYFSETQRNKGNFPGRFSGRQFSNSRSEMNVSTLELGDSALYLCASSWPITAGTPQDTQYFGPGTRLTVL.

J is TRBJ2-7 and V is TRBV5-8, with D unclear. The germline gives CDR1 SGHTS, CDR2 YDEGEE. The V gene lost 4 bases and the J gene lost 2 bases, with 10 bases spanning the gap. The CDR3 has 13 residues. The CDR3 bases are TGTGCCAGCAGCCGTATAAATACCTACGAGCAGTACTTC. Protein sequence: CASSRINTYEQYF.

The rearrangement joins TRBV3-1 (or the pseudogene TRBV3-2) to TRBJ2-7; TRBD1 is a possible D gene (6 bases). Germline V CDR1 and CDR2: LGHDT, YNNKEL (reference sequence). Trimming shortened V by 1 base and J by 0 bases, and 7 bases separated the two germline ends. This CDR3 is 14 amino acids long. CDR3 in amino acids: CASSQGTASYEQYF. CDR3 DNA: TGTGCCAGCAGCCAAGGGACAGCCTCCTACGAGCAGTACTTC.

This chain connects TRBV10-3 to TRBJ1-2, with D maybe TRBD1 (5 bases). The CDR3 is 14 amino acids. The V and J ends lost 4 bases and 1 base respectively, with 10 bases between them. Germline CDR1 ENHRY, CDR2 SYGVKD. CDR3 DNA sequence: TGTGCCATCAGTGTAACGGGGGATAACTATGGCTACACCTTC. Translating gives CAISVTGDNYGYTF.

V usage is TRBV5-1 and J usage is TRBJ1-2, with 8 positions matching TRBD1. Germline V gene sequence: CDR1 SGHRS, CDR2 YFSETQ. This CDR3 contains 13 residues. V lost 2 bases to trimming and J lost 7 bases; unmatched junction nucleotides: 4. Here the CDR3 DNA reads TGCGCCAGCAGCTTAGGACAGGGACGTGGCTACACCTTC. Translating it yields CASSLGQGRGYTF.

This rearrangement joins TRBV10-3 to TRBJ2-7; D ambiguous. V shed 3 bases and J shed 4 bases, with 10 bases lying between them. The CDR3 spans 13 residues. Per the germline V gene, CDR1 is ENHRY and CDR2 is SYGVKD. The CDR3 is CAISEREAYEQYV. The DNA for the CDR3 is TGTGCCATCAGTGAACGAGAAGCGTACGAGCAGTACGTC.

This rearrangement joins TRBV1 to TRBJ2-5; the table's TRBD1 call for D was not verified on the DNA. TRBV1 is a recognized pseudogene. The CDR3 is 16 residues long. The CDR3 region is CTSSPPPDRGSATQYF. Here the CDR3 DNA reads TGCACCAGCAGCCCCCCCCCGGACAGGGGGTCGGCGACCCAGTACTTC.

The DNA for the CDR3 is TGTGCCAGCAGTCAAACCGGGACTCAGTACTTC. Its translation: CASSQTGTQYF. The chain links TRBV6-2 or TRBV6-3 to TRBJ2-5; the D gene is possibly TRBD2 (6 bases). The CDR3 is made up of 11 amino acids. Germline V gives CDR1 MNHEY, CDR2 SVGEGT. Trimming cost V 5 bases and J 11 bases, with 12 bases left between them.

The J gene is TRBJ2-5, the V gene TRBV10-2, with unresolved D. Between the trimmed V and J ends, which lost 0 bases and 7 bases, there was a span of 9 bases. Germline V gives CDR1 WSHSY, CDR2 SAAADI. The CDR3 loop spans 13 amino acids. CDR3 sequence reads: CASSESNSGTQYF. In DNA form, the CDR3 reads TGCGCCAGCAGTGAGTCGAATAGTGGGACCCAGTACTTC.

The rearrangement links TRBV7-2 to TRBJ2-5, with D hard to call. The CDR3 has 14 residues. Germline V CDR1 and CDR2: SGHTA, FQGNSA. Trimming shortened V by 2 bases and J by 2 bases, and 9 bases separated the two germline ends. The CDR3 DNA reads TGTGCCAGCAGCTTAAGCCTAGAACAAGAGACCCAGTACTTC. It codes for CASSLSLEQETQYF.

The rearrangement joins TRBV5-1 to TRBJ2-3; no clear D gene. Trimming pared 0 bases from V and 2 bases from J, leaving 13 bases between. The CDR3 is 16 residues long. Per the germline V gene, CDR1 is SGHRS and CDR2 is YFSETQ. CDR3 in DNA: TGCGCCAGCAGCTTGGCCGGTAGACAAGACACAGATACGCAGTATTTT. This translates into CASSLAGRQDTDTQYF.

The rearrangement joins TRBV27 to TRBJ2-7; D is ambiguous. Per the germline V gene, CDR1 is MNHEY and CDR2 is SMNVEV (reference sequence). CDR3 size: 14 residues. V was pared by 2 bases and J by 3 bases, with 11 bases between. CDR3 region: CASSLAPRGYEQYV. CDR3 coding DNA: TGTGCCAGCAGTTTAGCCCCCCGCGGCTACGAGCAGTACGTC.

This clone appeared many times. The chain is built from TRBV11-2 and TRBJ2-2; D gene unclear. This CDR3 has 15 amino acids. Germline values: CDR1 SGHAT, CDR2 FQNNGV. V shed 6 bases and J shed 4 bases, with 15 bases lying between them. This CDR3 reads CASRNYRSGTGELFF. The DNA for the CDR3 is TGTGCCAGCAGAAACTATAGGTCGGGCACCGGGGAGCTGTTTTTT.

V and J are TRBV5-1 and TRBJ1-1, with TRBD1 as a possible D gene (6 bases). The germline V and J ends were trimmed by 3 bases and 6 bases, with 12 bases remaining between them. CDR1 SGHRS and CDR2 YFSETQ come from the germline V gene. The CDR3 is 13 residues long. CDR3 nucleotides: TGCGCCAGCAGCTCCGGACAGACCTCTGAAGCTTTCTTT. It yields the protein CASSSGQTSEAFF.

The chain couples TRBV29-1 to TRBJ2-7; D not resolved. The CDR3 length is 12 residues. Germline values: CDR1 SQVTM, CDR2 ANQGSEA. V lost 4 bases and J lost 2, with 9 bases in between. The CDR3 DNA is TGCAGCGTTGGCGAAACTCCCTACGAGCAGTACTTC. Amino acids: CSVGETPYEQYF.

The chain uses TRBV2 and TRBJ2-2, with TRBD1 matching over 8 bases. Germline V gives CDR1 SNHLY, CDR2 FYNNEI. This CDR3 is 15 amino acids long. J was trimmed by 13 bases and V by 6 bases; bases with no gene match: 16. CDR3 sequence reads: CASSLSGPGQATLFF. CDR3 in DNA: TGTGCCAGCAGCCTTTCGGGACCGGGACAGGCTACGCTGTTTTTT. The full variable domain, completed using reference TRBV2 and TRBJ2-2, is EPEVTQTPSHQVTQMGQEVILRCVPISNHLYFYWYRQILGQKVEFLVSFYNNEISEKSEIFDDQFSVERPDGSNFTLKIRSTKLEDSAMYFCASSLSGPGQATLFFGEGSRLTVL.

Comments on this clone: The junction does not match germline at one end; this may be a read error. The rearrangement joins TRBV7-9 to TRBJ1-2, with 10 bases that match TRBD1. The germline V gene encodes CDR1 SEHNR and CDR2 FQNEAQ (reference sequence). The CDR3 length is 13 residues. The CDR3 nucleotides are TGTGCCAGCAGCTCCTCCGGGACAGGGGCTAGGGCCTTC. This translates into CASSSSGTGARAF.

The chain links TRBV2 to TRBJ2-4; 10 nucleotides match TRBD1. This CDR3 region has 16 residues. Trimming took 7 bases from V and 0 from J; bases not matched to a gene: 6. Germline V gives CDR1 SNHLY, CDR2 FYNNEI. The CDR3 coding sequence is TGTGCCAGCACCTTGACAGGGGGCTTAGCCAAAAACATTCAGTACTTC. This encodes CASTLTGGLAKNIQYF.